A single sample is the source of the 25 T cell receptor beta chains below, sequenced in a study of T cell repertoires in cytomegalovirus infection. TCRdb called the reads again in MiXCR, with one record for every CDR3 protein. The sample records 500,000 or so distinct CDR3 sequences, approximately 16% being singletons. The specimen sequenced was CD8+ T cells from PBMCs. The receptors were gathered from a human donor in good health (CMV status not recorded). Some clones in this sample may be carry-over from other donors' samples.

V gene TRBV28 combines with J gene TRBJ1-1; D ambiguous. Trimming shortened V by 4 bases and J by 4 bases, and 13 bases separated the two germline ends. The CDR3 loop spans 14 amino acids. CDR1 and CDR2 (germline): MDHEN, SYDVKM. CDR3 bases: TGTGCCAGCAGTTACCCCGGGGATGCCACTGAAGCTTTCTTT. Residues: CASSYPGDATEAFF.

Ten or more counts support this clonotype. The rearrangement joins TRBV12-3 or TRBV12-4 to TRBJ2-5, with 8 bases fitting TRBD1. V trimming: 2 bases; J trimming: 2 bases; junction bases outside the gene matches: 16. The CDR3 totals 19 residues. CDR3 protein: CASSLSWDRKVQFQETQYF. CDR3 bases: TGTGCCAGCAGTTTAAGTTGGGACAGGAAAGTCCAATTTCAAGAGACCCAGTACTTC.

This clonotype was seen more than once but under ten times. The gene calls are TRBV27 and TRBJ2-2; 9 nucleotides align to TRBD2. The J segment lost 3 bases and the V segment lost 7 bases, leaving 3 bases of the junction unmatched. Germline CDR1 reads MNHEY; CDR2 reads SMNVEV (reference sequence). The CDR3 contains 14 residues. CDR3 protein: CASTLAGYTGELFF. Written as DNA, the CDR3 is TGTGCCAGCACTCTAGCGGGGTACACCGGGGAGCTGTTTTTT.

This clonotype has ten or more counts. CDR3 DNA sequence: TGTGCCAGCAGCTCCGAGACAGGGGGCAGGGAGACCCAGTACTTC. It specifies CASSSETGGRETQYF. The gene calls are TRBV7-9 and TRBJ2-5; 10 positions agree with TRBD1. The junction had 7 bases not matched to a gene; V was cut back by 4 bases and J by 5 bases. The germline gives CDR1 SEHNR, CDR2 FQNEAQ (reference sequence). This CDR3 is 15 amino acids long.

The chain's CDR3 is CASSSGLAGQFF. The DNA for the CDR3 is TGTGCCAGCAGCTCCGGACTAGCCGGGCAGTTCTTC. The chain joins TRBV7-6 to TRBJ2-1; 8 positions agree with TRBD2. J gave up 12 bases and V 4 bases, and 5 bases lay outside the gene matches. This CDR3 has 12 residues. Germline V CDR1 and CDR2: SGHVS, FNYEAQ.

The chain recombines TRBV5-1 with TRBJ2-3; possibly TRBD1 or TRBD2 for D (5 bases each). The length of the CDR3 is 16 residues. V gave up 3 bases and J gave up 5 bases, with 19 bases separating them. CDR1 and CDR2 (germline): SGHRS, YFSETQ. The CDR3 DNA is TGCGCCAGCAGCTCGCGTTCGGGACCCGAGGGAGATACGCAGTATTTT. This translates into CASSSRSGPEGDTQYF.

The genes are TRBV27 and TRBJ1-1, with a tentative D call TRBD1 (6 bases). This CDR3 region has 15 residues. CDR1 and CDR2 from the germline V gene are MNHEY and SMNVEV (reference sequence). Trimming stripped 3 bases from V and 4 bases from J, with 15 bases between. Here the CDR3 reads CASSLFQGQGTEAFF. CDR3 bases: TGTGCCAGCAGTTTGTTTCAGGGGCAAGGCACTGAAGCTTTCTTT.

This clonotype was seen a few times. The V and J genes are TRBV20-1 and TRBJ2-5; possibly TRBD1 for D (7 bases). Germline values: CDR1 DFQATT, CDR2 SNEGSKA (reference sequence). The length of the CDR3 is 15 residues. V lost 1 base, J lost 5 bases, and 17 bases lay in between. CDR3 in amino acids: CSARAWGDRWETQYF. The CDR3 DNA reads as TGCAGTGCTAGAGCTTGGGGGGACAGATGGGAGACCCAGTACTTC.

This clonotype was counted a few times. The chain employs TRBV20-1 and TRBJ1-1, with 8 bases identical to TRBD1. CDR1 and CDR2 (germline): DFQATT, SNEGSKA (reference sequence). The CDR3 runs 14 residues. V gave up 5 bases and J gave up 7 bases; unmatched junction bases: 12. CDR3 DNA sequence: TGCAGTGCTCCTCAGATAACAGGGGGGGATGAAGCTTTCTTT. Its protein is CSAPQITGGDEAFF.

In its sample, this clonotype was seen a few times. This chain links TRBV20-1 with TRBJ2-7; possible D gene TRBD2, 8 bases. Germline V CDR1 and CDR2: DFQATT, SNEGSKA (reference sequence). The CDR3 length is 19 residues. The V gene lost 3 bases and the J gene lost 2 bases, with 29 bases spanning the gap. The CDR3 coding sequence is TGCAGTGCTAGCGCTCTCCGGGACAGTCTAGCGGGTGCCGCCTACGAGCAGTACTTC. It yields the protein CSASALRDSLAGAAYEQYF.

The chain recombines TRBV25-1 with TRBJ2-7; unclear D gene. The length of the CDR3 is 15 residues. Trimming took off 3 bases at V and 0 bases at J, with 12 bases between the two ends. Per the germline V gene, CDR1 is MGHDK and CDR2 is SYGVNS. The CDR3: CASSEAVTSSYEQYF. For the CDR3, the DNA is TGTGCCAGCAGTGAGGCAGTAACCAGCTCCTACGAGCAGTACTTC.

In regard to this clonotype: A much more abundant neighbour one base away suggests this may be a read error. This rearrangement joins TRBV24-1 to TRBJ2-1; TRBD1 might be the D (5 bases). CDR3 size: 14 residues. Germline V gene data show CDR1 as KGHDR and CDR2 as SFDVKD. CDR3 protein: CATSDLDRYNVQFF. CDR3 nucleotide sequence: TGTGCCACCAGTGATTTGGACAGATACAATGTGCAGTTCTTC.

Note on this clonotype: At one end the junction does not follow the germline gene, possibly because of a read error. This chain uses TRBV4-2 with TRBJ2-2; 10 bases agree with TRBD2. The CDR3 runs 17 residues. Germline CDR1 and CDR2: LGHNA and YNFKEQ. In DNA form, the CDR3 reads TGTGCCAGAAGCCAACGGACTAGCGGCACGAACACCGGGGAGCTGTTTTTT. Amino acid sequence: CARSQRTSGTNTGELFF.

This clonotype was recorded many times. This rearrangement joins TRBV7-3 to TRBJ1-1, with TRBD1 matching over 8 bases. The CDR3 consists of 13 residues. V lost 2 bases, J lost 7 bases, and 3 bases stayed unmatched. Germline-derived CDR1 and CDR2 are SGHTA and FQGTGA. The CDR3 sequence is CASSLSGGGEAFF. CDR3 coding DNA: TGTGCCAGCAGCTTATCAGGGGGCGGTGAAGCTTTCTTT. The full variable domain, in which reference TRBV7-3 and TRBJ1-1 provide the parts outside the CDR3, is GAGVSQTPSNKVTEKGKYVELRCDPISGHTALYWYRQSLGQGPEFLIYFQGTGAADDSGLPNDRFFAVRPEGSVSTLKIQRTERGDSAVYLCASSLSGGGEAFFGQGTRLTVV.

As to this clonotype: The junction differs from germline at one of its ends, possibly a read error. The J gene is TRBJ1-2, the V gene TRBV27; D remains ambiguous. Germline values: CDR1 MNHEY, CDR2 SMNVEV (reference sequence). The CDR3 consists of 14 residues. The CDR3 loop reads CASSLSTGSYCYSF. The CDR3 DNA is TGTGCCAGCAGTTTATCGACCGGGAGCTATTGCTACAGCTTC.

The sample holds a few counts of this clonotype. The CDR3 sequence: CASSLETSGGFYEQYF. CDR3 nucleotides: TGCGCCAGCAGCTTGGAAACTAGCGGGGGCTTCTACGAGCAGTACTTC. The chain links TRBV5-1 to TRBJ2-7, with 11 bases fitting TRBD2. The germline CDR1 and CDR2 sequences are SGHRS and YFSETQ. Germline trimming cut 0 bases from V and 3 bases from J; bases unmatched to any gene: 5. The CDR3 runs to 16 residues. Filled out from reference TRBV5-1 and TRBJ2-7, the complete variable domain reads KAGVTQTPRYLIKTRGQQVTLSCSPISGHRSVSWYQQTPGQGLQFLFEYFSETQRNKGNFPGRFSGRQFSNSRSEMNVSTLELGDSALYLCASSLETSGGFYEQYFGPGTRLTVT.

This clonotype was seen repeatedly, ten times or more. J is TRBJ1-5 and V is TRBV5-4; D remains unclear. Germline loops: CDR1 SGHNT, CDR2 YYREEE (reference sequence). V lost 2 bases and J 6 bases, leaving 9 bases between the germline ends. This CDR3 spans 13 amino acids. CDR3 nucleotides: TGTGCCAGCAGCTTTGGGGAAGGTCAGCCCCAGCATTTT. This translates into CASSFGEGQPQHF.

A remark on this clonotype: Here the CDR3 omits its conserved ending phenylalanine or tryptophan, so a read error is the likely source. This sequence joins TRBV6-5 and TRBJ1-6; tentative D call: TRBD1 (5 bases). The CDR3 runs 15 residues. Germline lookup yields CDR1 MNHEY and CDR2 SVGAGI. CDR3 in DNA: TGTGCCAGCCACGGACGGGGCTCGTATAATTCATCCCTCCACTAT. It translates to CASHGRGSYNSSLHY.

In its sample, this clonotype was seen a few times. The chain is built from TRBV12-3 or TRBV12-4 and TRBJ1-1; D may be TRBD1 (6 bases). This CDR3 region has 13 residues. The germline V and J ends were trimmed by 6 bases and 0 bases, with 8 bases remaining between them. The CDR3 is CASRDRMNTEAFF. In DNA form, the CDR3 reads TGTGCCAGCAGGGACAGAATGAACACTGAAGCTTTCTTT.

V usage is TRBV25-1 and J usage is TRBJ1-2; a possible D gene is TRBD1 (5 bases). Trimming took off 1 base at V and 1 base at J, with 13 bases between the two ends. This CDR3 has 16 amino acids. In germline, CDR1 is MGHDK, CDR2 SYGVNS. This chain's CDR3 is CASSELEGPINYGYTF. CDR3 in DNA: TGTGCCAGCAGTGAATTGGAGGGACCGATTAACTATGGCTACACCTTC.

Note on this clonotype: A clone one base away is much larger, so this may be a read error. The conserved phenylalanine or tryptophan is not found at the CDR3 terminus, so this likely reflects a read error. V and J are TRBV7-3 and TRBJ2-7, with 7 bases that match TRBD1. V lost 5 bases to trimming and J lost 0 bases; unmatched junction nucleotides: 7. CDR1 SGHTA and CDR2 FQGTGA come from the germline V gene. The CDR3 is 15 residues long. The CDR3 reads CASSAPRDSSYEQYL. DNA for the CDR3: TGTGCCAGCAGCGCACCCCGGGACAGCTCCTACGAGCAGTACTTA.

This clonotype was counted only a few times. The chain recombines TRBV29-1 with TRBJ2-1; TRBD2 is a possible D gene (7 bases). CDR3 length: 13 residues. Trimming took off 5 bases at V and 0 bases at J, with 8 bases between the two ends. Germline values: CDR1 SQVTM, CDR2 ANQGSEA. CDR3 bases: TGCAGCGTTAGGGGGGGCTCCTACAATGAGCAGTTCTTC. As protein: CSVRGGSYNEQFF.

This clonotype was picked up one time. A much more abundant neighbour one base away suggests this may be a read error. The chain carries TRBV15 and TRBJ2-5; 7 bases map to TRBD2. Germline CDR1 LNHNV, CDR2 YYDKDF (reference sequence). Trimming removed 5 bases from V and 3 bases from J; junction bases left unmatched: 21. The CDR3 contains 19 residues. The CDR3 region is CATSSPPPPAVGGKETQYF. CDR3 bases: TGTGCCACCAGCTCCCCCCCACCCCCGGCAGTGGGAGGGAAAGAGACCCAGTACTTC.

The rearrangement uses TRBV11-2 and TRBJ1-2, with D hard to call. This CDR3 contains 13 residues. Trimming took off 5 bases at V and 12 bases at J, with 19 bases between the two ends. Germline CDR1 SGHAT, CDR2 FQNNGV. The CDR3 DNA is TGTGCCAGCAGCCTCTGGCGGAACTACCTTGACACCTTC. Translated: CASSLWRNYLDTF.

This clonotype was picked up a small number of times. V usage is TRBV28 and J usage is TRBJ2-3; no definite D call. Per the germline V gene, CDR1 is MDHEN and CDR2 is SYDVKM. The V gene lost 1 base and the J gene lost 4 bases, with 9 bases spanning the gap. This CDR3 has 14 amino acids. CDR3 protein: CASSLFSRADTQYF. CDR3 in DNA: TGTGCCAGCAGTTTATTCAGTAGGGCAGATACGCAGTATTTT.